Reported below is one T cell receptor (beta chain). Its target is not known. The data were obtained in a study of human T cells and chemical hapten exposure. Study-level information: Per-sample variation in TCR yield stemmed mainly from small pooled library volume differences. Whole-study results and caveats: Against controls, expanded TCRs gave rise to significantly more large CDR3 similarity clusters.

The library attached unique molecular identifiers to individual cDNA molecules. TCRdb ran MiXCR on the RACE reads and lists one entry per CDR3 protein. The data contain 210,000 or so distinct CDR3 sequences, under 30% of them singletons. Time point of the sample: patch test 3, about 24 weeks after DPC sensitization. Treatment defined: therapeutic diphenylcyclopropenone sensitization with weekly scalp DPC. The CDR3 runs 15 residues. The germline V gene has CDR1 MNHEY and CDR2 SVGEGT. Trimming stripped 2 bases from V and 4 bases from J, with 12 bases between. The source is a woman aged 40 to 50 with alopecia areata. Some clones in this sample may be carry-over from other donors' samples. The chain recombines TRBV6-2 or TRBV6-3 with TRBJ2-1; D remains ambiguous. The sample consisted of whole blood, taken in connection with sensitization to the hapten diphenylcyclopropenone (DPC). The CDR3 bases are TGTGCCAGCAGTTACCCGAGGAGCGTTTACAATGAGCAGTTCTTC. Translation gives CASSYPRSVYNEQFF.